This paragraph covers one T cell receptor beta chain sequence. At the DNA level, this CDR3 is encoded by other sequences in the same sample as well. Enrolled during active infection, Seattle patients were then followed longitudinally. This record comes from a study of blood T cell repertoires in COVID-19. Study as a whole: The study drew acute and convalescent COVID-19 samples from the United States, Italy and Spain.

Original processing notes: Counts of nucleated cells, estimated from reference gene primer amplification, were obtained. TCRdb's table, derived via immunoSEQ multiplex PCR, lists solely in-frame clones and lacks some. V and J calls plus clone size are reproduced from that table; the DNA served to infer D and trimming. This sample has approximately 250,000 clones, with 85% found just once. This TCR was recovered from a man aged 45-65 years with COVID-19, enrolled during active disease. Sequenced material: peripheral blood.

The CDR3 region has the DNA TGTGCCAGCAGCAGGGCCTATGGCTACACCTTC. This sequence encodes CASSRAYGYTF. V is TRBV2 and J is TRBJ1-2; D is perhaps TRBD1 (5 bases). Germline V gene lookup returns CDR1 SNHLY and CDR2 FYNNEI. The CDR3 is made up of 11 amino acids. V gave up 6 bases and J gave up 4 bases, with 6 bases separating them.